This TCR beta chain was captured in a study of cytomegalovirus exposure and HLA in healthy donors. Study-wide results and limits: The authors considered a cluster of highly shared sequence variants likely to be a sequencing artifact. Both high specificity and high sensitivity reportedly marked the classifier's diagnosis of cytomegalovirus status.

This CDR3 has 14 residues. V lost 6 bases and J lost 4; bases outside the gene matches: 7. Germline CDR1 is SNHLY and CDR2 is FYNNEI. A remark on this clone: Its antigen remains unidentified.

PCR was performed using 60 Vbeta and 13 Jbeta primers. The table came from immunoSEQ multiplex PCR; TCRdb's copy has only in-frame clones and leaves some out. The table includes almost 70,000 clones, approximately 70% detected once. The chain recombines TRBV2 with TRBJ2-7; 9 bases are a match to TRBD2. The receptor was isolated from a male donor in good health and CMV-seropositive. The sample consisted of PBMCs. The DNA for the CDR3 is TGTGCCAGCAGCGCCCCGGGACTAGCTTACGAGCAGTACTTC. It encodes CASSAPGLAYEQYF.